This T cell receptor (beta chain) was captured by sequencing in a study of blood T cell repertoires in COVID-19. Study as a whole: Both acute and convalescent COVID-19 samples were obtained from the United States, Italy and Spain. T cells, B-cell-depleted T cells, or PBMCs provided the cDNA or gDNA that served as material.

CDR3 length: 17 amino acids. CDR1 LGHNA and CDR2 YSLEER come from the germline V gene. V shed 4 bases, J shed 6 bases, and the junction held 12 bases outside the gene matches. Per the authors' pipeline: Researchers report that nucleated cell counts were estimated from reference gene primer amplification. The protocol was immunoSEQ multiplex PCR, while the TCRdb copy is restricted to in-frame clones and leaves out a portion. For V, J and clone size, that table is used; D and trimming come from the DNA. The data contain about 130,000 clones, around 85% of them singletons. This rearrangement joins TRBV4-3 to TRBJ2-2; TRBD1 agrees at 9 bases. Sequenced input: peripheral blood. The clonotype was recovered from a human donor in a cohort sampled during active COVID-19. As DNA, the CDR3 is TGCGCCAGCAGCCGACATTCACAGGGGGCGCGACCCGGGGAGCTGTTTTTT. Translation: CASSRHSQGARPGELFF.